A single sample is the source of the 4 T cell receptor beta chains below, sequenced in a study of control samples from healthy donors and cancer patients. TCRdb's table, derived via immunoSEQ multiplex PCR, lists solely in-frame clones and lacks some. The sample includes approximately 90,000 clones, 88% of them seen just once. Sequenced input: blood. Receptors originate from a woman between 70 and 85 years old in good health.

This chain uses TRBV2 with TRBJ2-5; a weak D match, TRBD2 (5 bases). Germline CDR1 is SNHLY and CDR2 is FYNNEI. Trimming took 3 bases from V and 5 from J, leaving 10 bases between them. This CDR3 is built from 13 residues. This CDR3 reads CASSDSGFETQYF. CDR3 nucleotides: TGTGCCAGCAGTGATTCGGGGTTCGAGACCCAGTACTTC.

The chain links TRBV10-3 to TRBJ2-1; 14 nucleotides agree with TRBD2. The V segment lost 1 base and the J segment 6 bases; nucleotides outside the gene matches: 17. There are 21 residues in the CDR3. Per the germline V gene, CDR1 is ENHRY and CDR2 is SYGVKD. CDR3 sequence: CAISEFAGLTSGGAIVNEQFF. The CDR3 nucleotides are TGTGCCATCAGTGAGTTCGCTGGATTGACTAGCGGGGGGGCAATTGTCAATGAGCAGTTCTTC.

This chain joins TRBV7-3 and TRBJ1-3, with 7 bases fitting TRBD1. The CDR3 contains 14 residues. Germline CDR1 reads SGHTA; CDR2 reads FQGTGA. The V segment lost 8 bases and the J segment 2 bases; nucleotides outside the gene matches: 6. CDR3 sequence reads: CASATGIAGNTIYF. Written as DNA, the CDR3 is TGTGCCAGCGCGACAGGGATCGCTGGAAACACCATATATTTT.

DNA for the CDR3: TGTGCCAGCAGCTCGGTAGCGGGAGGTTCCGTAAATGAGCAGTTCTTC. Translation: CASSSVAGGSVNEQFF. V gene TRBV11-2 combines with J gene TRBJ2-1; 10 positions agree with TRBD2. The CDR3 loop spans 16 amino acids. Trimming removed 4 bases from V and 7 bases from J; junction bases left unmatched: 10. Germline-derived CDR1 and CDR2 are SGHAT and FQNNGV.